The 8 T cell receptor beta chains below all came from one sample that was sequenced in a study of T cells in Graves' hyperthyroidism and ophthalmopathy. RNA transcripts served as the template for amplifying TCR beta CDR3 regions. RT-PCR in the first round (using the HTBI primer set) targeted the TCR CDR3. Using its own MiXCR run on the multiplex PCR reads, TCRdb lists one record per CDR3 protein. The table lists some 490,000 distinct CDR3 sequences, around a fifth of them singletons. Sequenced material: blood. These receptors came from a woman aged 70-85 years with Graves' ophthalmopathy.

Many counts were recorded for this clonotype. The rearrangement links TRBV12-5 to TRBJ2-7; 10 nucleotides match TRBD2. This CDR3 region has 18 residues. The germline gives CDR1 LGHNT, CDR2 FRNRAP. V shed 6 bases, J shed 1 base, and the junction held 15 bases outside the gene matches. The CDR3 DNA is TGTGCTAGTGGGATATTGGGACTAGCGCTGAGAGAATCCTACGAGCAGTACTTC. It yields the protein CASGILGLALRESYEQYF.

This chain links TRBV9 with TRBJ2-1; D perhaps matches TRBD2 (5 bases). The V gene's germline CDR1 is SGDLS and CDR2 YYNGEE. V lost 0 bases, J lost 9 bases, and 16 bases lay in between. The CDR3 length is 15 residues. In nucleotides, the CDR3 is TGTGCCAGCAGCGTAGGGCTAGCATCGTCCGGTGAGCAGTTCTTC. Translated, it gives CASSVGLASSGEQFF.

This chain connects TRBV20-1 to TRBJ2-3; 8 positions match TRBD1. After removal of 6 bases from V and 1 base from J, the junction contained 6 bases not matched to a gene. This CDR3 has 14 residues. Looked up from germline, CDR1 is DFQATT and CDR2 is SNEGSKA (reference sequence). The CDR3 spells CSAGQGRGTDTQYF. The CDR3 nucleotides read TGCAGTGCCGGACAGGGTAGGGGCACAGATACGCAGTATTTT.

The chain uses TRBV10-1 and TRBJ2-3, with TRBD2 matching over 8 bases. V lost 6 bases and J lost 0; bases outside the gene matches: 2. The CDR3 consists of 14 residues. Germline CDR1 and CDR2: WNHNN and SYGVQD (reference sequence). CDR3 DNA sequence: TGCGCCAGCAGCCAGCGGGGGAGCACAGATACGCAGTATTTT. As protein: CASSQRGSTDTQYF.

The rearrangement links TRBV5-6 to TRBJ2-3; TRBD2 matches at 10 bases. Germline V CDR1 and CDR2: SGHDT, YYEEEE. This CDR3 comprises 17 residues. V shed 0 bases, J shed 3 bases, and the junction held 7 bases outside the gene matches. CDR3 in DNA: TGTGCCAGCAGCTTGGCCGCCGGGACTAGCGTAACAGATACGCAGTATTTT. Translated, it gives CASSLAAGTSVTDTQYF.

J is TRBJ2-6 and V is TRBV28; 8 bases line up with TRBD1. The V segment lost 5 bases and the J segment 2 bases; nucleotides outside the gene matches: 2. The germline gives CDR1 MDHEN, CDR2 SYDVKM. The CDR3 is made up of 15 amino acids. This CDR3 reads CASSPTGAGANVLTF. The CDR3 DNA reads TGTGCCAGCAGTCCGACAGGGGCTGGGGCCAACGTCCTGACTTTC. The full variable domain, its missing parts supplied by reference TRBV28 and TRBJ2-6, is DVKVTQSSRYLVKRTGEKVFLECVQDMDHENMFWYRQDPGLGLRLIYFSYDVKMKEKGDIPEGYSVSREKKERFSLILESASTNQTSMYLCASSPTGAGANVLTFGAGSRLTVL.

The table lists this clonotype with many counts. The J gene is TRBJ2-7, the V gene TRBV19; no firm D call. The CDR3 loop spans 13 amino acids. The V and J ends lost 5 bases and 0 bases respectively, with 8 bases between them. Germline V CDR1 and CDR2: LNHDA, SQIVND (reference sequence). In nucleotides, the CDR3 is TGTGCCAGTAGTCGGCAGATCTCCTACGAGCAGTACTTC. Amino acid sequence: CASSRQISYEQYF.

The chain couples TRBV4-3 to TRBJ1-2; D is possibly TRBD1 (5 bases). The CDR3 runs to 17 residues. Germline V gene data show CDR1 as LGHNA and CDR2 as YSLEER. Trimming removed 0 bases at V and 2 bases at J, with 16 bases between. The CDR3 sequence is CASSQDPRQLVNYGYTF. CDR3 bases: TGCGCCAGCAGCCAAGATCCCCGACAGTTGGTGAACTATGGCTACACCTTC.